This T cell receptor (beta chain) was captured by sequencing in a study of long-term antiretroviral therapy in people with HIV. Points from the study as a whole: ART adherence, viral resistance and therapy changes were not recorded. Clonal expansions arising prior to ART prevailed in the repertoire at every time point.

Run at survey level, the immunoSEQ assay was version v3.0. Profiling relied on immunoSEQ multiplex PCR, and the TCRdb table lists in-frame clones only, not all of them. The repertoire holds more than 15,000 clones, with about 71% as singletons. One or more pre-ART and two or more post-ART PBMC samples were available from each donor. Turning to this clone: Its target is not known.

CDR3 length: 14 residues. This chain connects TRBV21-1 to TRBJ1-1. TRBV21-1 is classified as a pseudogene. The sample consisted of unsorted PBMCs, taken 1.5 years before starting antiretroviral therapy. This receptor was identified in a woman aged 45-65 years with HIV. Written as DNA, the CDR3 is TGTGCCAGCAGCAAAAAGGGTGAGAACACTGAAGCTTTCTTT. It translates to CASSKKGENTEAFF.